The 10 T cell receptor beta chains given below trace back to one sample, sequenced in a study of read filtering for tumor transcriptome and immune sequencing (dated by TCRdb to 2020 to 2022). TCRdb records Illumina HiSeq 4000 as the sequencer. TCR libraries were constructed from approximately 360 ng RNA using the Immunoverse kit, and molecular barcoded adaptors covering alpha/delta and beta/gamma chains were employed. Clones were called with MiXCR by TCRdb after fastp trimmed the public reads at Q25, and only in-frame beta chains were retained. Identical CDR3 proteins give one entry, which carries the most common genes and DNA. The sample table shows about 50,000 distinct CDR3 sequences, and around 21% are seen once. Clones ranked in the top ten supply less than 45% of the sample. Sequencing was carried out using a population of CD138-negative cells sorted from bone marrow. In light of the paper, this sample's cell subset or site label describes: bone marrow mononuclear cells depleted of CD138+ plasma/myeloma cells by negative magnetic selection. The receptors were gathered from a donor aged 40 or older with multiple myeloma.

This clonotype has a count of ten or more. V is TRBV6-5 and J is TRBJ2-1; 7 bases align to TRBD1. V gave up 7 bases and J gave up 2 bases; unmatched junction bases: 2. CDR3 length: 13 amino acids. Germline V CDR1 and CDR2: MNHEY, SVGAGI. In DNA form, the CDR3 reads TGTGCCAGCACAAGGGGGCCCTACAATGAGCAGTTCTTC. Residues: CASTRGPYNEQFF.

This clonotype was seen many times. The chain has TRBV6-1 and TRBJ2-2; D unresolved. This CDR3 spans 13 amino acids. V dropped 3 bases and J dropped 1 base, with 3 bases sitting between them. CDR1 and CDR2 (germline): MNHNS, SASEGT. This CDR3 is CASSDRNTGELFF. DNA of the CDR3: TGTGCCAGCAGTGACAGGAACACCGGGGAGCTGTTTTTT.

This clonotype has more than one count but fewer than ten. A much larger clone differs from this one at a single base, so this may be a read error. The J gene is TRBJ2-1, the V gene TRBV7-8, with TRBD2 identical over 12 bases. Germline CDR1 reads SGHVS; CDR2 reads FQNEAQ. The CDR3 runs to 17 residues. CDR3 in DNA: TGTGCCAGCAGTTCCCGACTAGCGGGAGCAATCCACAATGAGCAGTCCTTC. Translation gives CASSSRLAGAIHNEQSF.

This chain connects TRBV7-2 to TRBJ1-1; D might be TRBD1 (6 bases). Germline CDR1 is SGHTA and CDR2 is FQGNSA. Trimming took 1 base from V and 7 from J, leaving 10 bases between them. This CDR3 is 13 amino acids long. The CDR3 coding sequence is TGTGCCAGCAGCTTAGAGGAAGGGGGTGAAGCTTTCTTT. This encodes CASSLEEGGEAFF.

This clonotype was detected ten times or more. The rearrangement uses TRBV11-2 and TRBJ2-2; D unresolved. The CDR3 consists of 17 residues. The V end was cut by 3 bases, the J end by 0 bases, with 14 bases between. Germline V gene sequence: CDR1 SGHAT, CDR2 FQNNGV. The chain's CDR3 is CASSFSRQIANTGELFF. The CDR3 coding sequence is TGTGCCAGCAGCTTTTCCCGCCAGATCGCGAACACCGGGGAGCTGTTTTTT.

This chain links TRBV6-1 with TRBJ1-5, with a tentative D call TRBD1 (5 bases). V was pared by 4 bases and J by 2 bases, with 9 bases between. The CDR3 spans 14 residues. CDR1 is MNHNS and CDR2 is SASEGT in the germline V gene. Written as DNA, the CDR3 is TGTGCCAGCAGTGGGGACGGCCGCAATCAGCCCCAGCATTTT. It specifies CASSGDGRNQPQHF.

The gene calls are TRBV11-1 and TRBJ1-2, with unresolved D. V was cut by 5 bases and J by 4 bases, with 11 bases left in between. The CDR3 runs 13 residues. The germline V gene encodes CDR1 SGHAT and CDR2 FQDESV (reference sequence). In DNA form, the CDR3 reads TGTGCCAGCAGCCCAGGCGGGATCTATGGCTACACCTTC. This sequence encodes CASSPGGIYGYTF.

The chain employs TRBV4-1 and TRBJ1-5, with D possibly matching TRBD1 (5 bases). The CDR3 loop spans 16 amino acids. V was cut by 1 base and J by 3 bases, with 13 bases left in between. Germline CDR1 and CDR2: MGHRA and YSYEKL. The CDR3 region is CASSQAWDGNNQPQHF. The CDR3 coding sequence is TGCGCCAGCAGCCAAGCCTGGGACGGGAACAATCAGCCCCAGCATTTT.

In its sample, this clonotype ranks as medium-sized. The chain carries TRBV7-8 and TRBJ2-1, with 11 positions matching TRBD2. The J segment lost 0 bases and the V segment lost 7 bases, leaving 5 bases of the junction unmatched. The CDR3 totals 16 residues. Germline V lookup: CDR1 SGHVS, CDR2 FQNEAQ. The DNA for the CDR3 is TGTGCCAGCAAGAGACTAGCGGGACGCTCCTACAATGAGCAGTTCTTC. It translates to CASKRLAGRSYNEQFF.

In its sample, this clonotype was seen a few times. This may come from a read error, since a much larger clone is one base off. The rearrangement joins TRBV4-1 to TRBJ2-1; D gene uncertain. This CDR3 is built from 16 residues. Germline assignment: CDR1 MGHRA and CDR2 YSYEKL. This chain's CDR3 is CASSQDLNIYYNELFF. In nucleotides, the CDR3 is TGCGCCAGCAGCCAAGACTTAAACATTTACTACAATGAGCTGTTCTTC.